This entry lists 25 T cell receptor beta chains sequenced from one sample in a study of T cells expressing NK-cell markers. TCRdb reanalyzed the 5' RACE reads, giving one entry per CDR3 protein sequence and no DNA. Its table lists some 460,000 distinct CDR3 sequences. The sequenced material came from blood T cells: a sorted CD56 or NKG2C T cell subset, CD4+ or CD8+ T cells, or bulk PBMC T cells (not recorded which). The source is a woman in her forties or fifties in good health.

The V call is TRBV12-3 or TRBV12-4, the J call TRBJ1-5; TCRdb reports TRBD1, a call that lacks DNA to check it against. The CDR3 is 17 residues long. This chain's CDR3 is CASSFRDIALNNQPQHF.

The rearrangement joins TRBV20-1 to TRBJ2-5; TCRdb names TRBD2, which stays unverified in the absence of DNA. Germline V gives CDR1 DFQATT, CDR2 SNEGSKA (reference sequence). The CDR3 covers 15 residues. CDR3 amino acids: CSARGETSAQETQYF.

The chain links TRBV12-3 or TRBV12-4 to TRBJ1-5. The CDR3 sequence is 12 residues long. This CDR3 is CASTLGGTAQHF.

The chain's CDR3 is CASSYERGLEAFF. The chain links TRBV6-5 to TRBJ1-1; the TCRdb call, TRBD1, lacks DNA for checking. CDR1 and CDR2 (germline): MNHEY, SVGAGI. The CDR3 totals 13 residues.

This chain connects TRBV7-8 to TRBJ1-2. The CDR3 has 13 residues. Germline-derived CDR1 and CDR2 are SGHVS and FQNEAQ. CDR3 protein: CASSLREANGYTF.

The chain carries TRBV7-9 and TRBJ2-7; TCRdb calls TRBD1, which cannot be checked without DNA. The CDR3 spans 13 residues. Germline CDR1 reads SEHNR; CDR2 reads FQNEAQ (reference sequence). The chain's CDR3 is CASSYSTDTSSYF.

The chain recombines TRBV29-1 with TRBJ2-3. Germline values: CDR1 SQVTM, CDR2 ANQGSEA. The CDR3 contains 14 residues. The chain's CDR3 is CSVVPEQRTDTQYF.

The chain carries TRBV20-1 and TRBJ1-6. This CDR3 spans 13 amino acids. The V gene's germline CDR1 is DFQATT and CDR2 SNEGSKA (reference sequence). CDR3 sequence reads: CSASSKGNSPLHF.

V usage is TRBV5-5 and J usage is TRBJ1-2. CDR1 and CDR2 (germline): SGHKS, YYEKEE (reference sequence). The CDR3 consists of 13 residues. The CDR3 is CASSPWDFYGYTF.

The V call is TRBV20-1, the J call TRBJ2-3; TCRdb's assignment of TRBD2 cannot be checked, as there is no DNA. The CDR3 is made up of 15 amino acids. Germline V gene sequence: CDR1 DFQATT, CDR2 SNEGSKA (reference sequence). CDR3 amino acids: CSATNSGRDTDTQYF.

The chain uses TRBV18 and TRBJ1-1; TCRdb selects TRBD1, and the lack of DNA leaves this call unchecked. Germline V gene sequence: CDR1 KGHSH, CDR2 LQKENI. The CDR3 has 13 residues. The CDR3: CASSGSGEAEAFF.

This chain joins TRBV10-3 and TRBJ2-7; TCRdb calls TRBD1, which cannot be checked without DNA. The CDR3 contains 14 residues. The V gene's germline CDR1 is ENHRY and CDR2 SYGVKD. The CDR3 protein is CAISRGPSFDEQYF.

The J gene is TRBJ1-6, the V gene TRBV5-1; TCRdb's D gene call, TRBD1, goes unchecked for lack of DNA. This CDR3 is built from 14 residues. The germline gives CDR1 SGHRS, CDR2 YFSETQ. The CDR3 protein is CASRGRQDNSPLHF.

This sequence joins TRBV24-1 and TRBJ2-5. The V gene's germline CDR1 is KGHDR and CDR2 SFDVKD. This CDR3 has 15 amino acids. The CDR3 here is CATSDPSSVGETQYF.

J is TRBJ2-7 and V is TRBV5-6; there is no DNA to check the TCRdb D call of TRBD2. The germline CDR1 and CDR2 sequences are SGHDT and YYEEEE. The CDR3 length is 14 residues. This CDR3 is CASSLMRGSYEQYF. Combining the CDR3 with reference TRBV5-6 and TRBJ2-7 gives the whole variable domain DAGVTQSPTHLIKTRGQQVTLRCSPKSGHDTVSWYQQALGQGPQFIFQYYEEEERQRGNFPDRFSGHQFPNYSSELNVNALLLGDSALYLCASSLMRGSYEQYFGPGTRLTVT.

The chain links TRBV4-1 to TRBJ2-2; the D call of TRBD1 rests on TCRdb alone, since no DNA is present to check it. Germline loops: CDR1 MGHRA, CDR2 YSYEKL. The CDR3 contains 17 residues. The CDR3 region is CASSQGGARDGTGELFF.

The V call is TRBV6-6, the J call TRBJ2-4; TCRdb designates TRBD1, a call that cannot be tested without DNA. Germline assignment: CDR1 MNHNY and CDR2 SVGAGI (reference sequence). The CDR3 spans 16 residues. The CDR3 protein is CASNRRGAANLNIQYF.

The chain couples TRBV20-1 to TRBJ2-3; TCRdb calls TRBD1, which cannot be checked without DNA. Germline loops: CDR1 DFQATT, CDR2 SNEGSKA (reference sequence). This CDR3 is 14 amino acids long. CDR3: CSAPGKMGTDTQYF.

V usage is TRBV12-1 and J usage is TRBJ2-1; TCRdb lists TRBD2, though no DNA is available to test this call. TRBV12-1 is reported as a pseudogene. This CDR3 spans 17 amino acids. The CDR3 protein is CASSSPTSGAYLNEQFF.

V usage is TRBV11-2 and J usage is TRBJ2-1; absent DNA, TCRdb's TRBD2 call cannot be checked. This CDR3 region has 17 residues. The germline gives CDR1 SGHAT, CDR2 FQNNGV. CDR3 residues: CASSLALTSGRHNEQFF.

This rearrangement joins TRBV12-3 or TRBV12-4 to TRBJ1-2; TCRdb indicates TRBD1, and absent DNA this call remains unverified. The CDR3 consists of 12 residues. The chain's CDR3 is CASKDRGPVYTF.

The chain joins TRBV5-1 to TRBJ2-3; TCRdb reports TRBD1, a call that lacks DNA to check it against. The CDR3 runs to 15 residues. Germline V gene sequence: CDR1 SGHRS, CDR2 YFSETQ. The CDR3 is CASRAGQVSTDTQYF.

The gene calls are TRBV2 and TRBJ2-7; TCRdb names TRBD1, which stays unverified in the absence of DNA. Germline V lookup: CDR1 SNHLY, CDR2 FYNNEI. CDR3 length: 13 residues. The CDR3: CATLTPSSYEQYF.

The J gene is TRBJ1-2, the V gene TRBV27. Germline V CDR1 and CDR2: MNHEY, SMNVEV (reference sequence). The CDR3 runs to 16 residues. CDR3 loop: CASSLVGGVFNYGYTF.

The chain is built from TRBV5-1 and TRBJ2-3; TCRdb lists TRBD2, though no DNA is available to test this call. In germline, CDR1 is SGHRS, CDR2 YFSETQ. The CDR3 spans 15 residues. This chain's CDR3 is CASSHGLAGADTQYF. The full variable domain, with the rest looked up from reference TRBV5-1 and TRBJ2-3, is KAGVTQTPRYLIKTRGQQVTLSCSPISGHRSVSWYQQTPGQGLQFLFEYFSETQRNKGNFPGRFSGRQFSNSRSEMNVSTLELGDSALYLCASSHGLAGADTQYFGPGTRLTVL.